This T cell receptor (beta chain) stems from a study of cytomegalovirus exposure and HLA in healthy donors. Study summary: Drawn from HLA-typed donors, tens of millions of unique TCRs were held in an early data release.

The PCR made use of 60 Vbeta and 13 Jbeta primers. Sequenced by immunoSEQ multiplex PCR; TCRdb stores in-frame clones only, minus some. Among under 150,000 clones, over 60% were seen once, and the ten largest hold around 3.7%. Per the germline V gene, CDR1 is SGHAT and CDR2 is FQDESV (reference sequence). V shed 3 bases and J shed 2 bases, with 12 bases lying between them. The CDR3 extends over 15 amino acids. This chain connects TRBV11-1 to TRBJ2-3; D ambiguous. The clonotype comes from a man under 40 in good health and CMV-seronegative. The sequenced material came from PBMCs. DNA of the CDR3: TGTGCCAGCAGCTTTAGTCAGGCCAACACAGATACGCAGTATTTT. This gives the protein CASSFSQANTDTQYF.